This T cell receptor (beta chain) was profiled in a study of OX40 agonist ivuxolimab in advanced cancers. Study summary: Hepatocellular carcinoma, melanoma, renal cell or head and neck cancer was diagnosed in the dose-escalation patients.

As concerns this clone: What it recognizes is unknown.

Sequencing was performed with immunoSEQ multiplex PCR; in TCRdb, only in-frame clones are kept and a portion is missing. This repertoire shows 80,000 to 100,000 clones, over 85% found once; its top ten account for less than 1%. Whole-study findings and limits: Expanded clones were, on average, more numerous in CD8+ T cells than in CD4+. The authors did not determine the antigen specificity of the expanded peripheral T cells. The 0.1-3.0 mg/kg partial responders had among the lowest clonal expansion.

This CDR3 is 13 amino acids long. Germline CDR1 reads SGHTA; CDR2 reads FQGNSA. V gave up 2 bases and J gave up 3 bases, with 7 bases separating them. The gene calls are TRBV7-2 and TRBJ1-1; D call uncertain. The sequenced sample was CD4+ or CD8+ T cells sorted from blood, obtained in a trial of the OX40 agonist ivuxolimab. The sequence derives from an adult with an advanced solid tumor such as melanoma, head and neck, liver or kidney cancer. The chain's CDR3 is CASSLNRYTEAFF. The CDR3 DNA sequence: TGTGCCAGCAGCTTAAATAGGTACACTGAAGCTTTCTTT.